This entry lists 8 T cell receptor beta chains sequenced from one sample in a study of Ad26.COV2.S vaccination and SARS-CoV-2 variants. Some clones are missing from TCRdb's copy, which holds only in-frame ones; the method was immunoSEQ multiplex PCR. The sample lists about 440,000 clones; roughly 87% were seen once. The treatment was: roughly 18 received Ad26.COV2.S at low or high dose, single or two shots; roughly five received placebo; per-sample allocation not given. Day 63 after the first injection of vaccine or placebo was the sampling time. The sequencing used peripheral blood, collected in a trial of Ad26.COV2.S vaccine versus placebo. The receptors derive from a person between 18 and 65 years old who received the Ad26.COV2.S COVID-19 vaccine or a placebo.

The chain uses TRBV4-3 and TRBJ1-1, with D perhaps TRBD1 (5 bases). The CDR3 contains 13 residues. The germline gives CDR1 LGHNA, CDR2 YSLEER. Trimming left V 3 bases short and J 6 bases short, with 11 bases between. CDR3 sequence: CASSQAGFAEAFF. The CDR3 DNA reads TGCGCCAGCAGCCAGGCAGGGTTCGCTGAAGCTTTCTTT.

This clone was detected once. This chain uses TRBV18 with TRBJ2-2; no clear D gene. V lost 2 bases and J 8 bases, leaving 12 bases between the germline ends. The CDR3 length is 14 residues. Germline V gene data show CDR1 as KGHSH and CDR2 as LQKENI. CDR3 sequence reads: CASSPIQEKGELFF. CDR3 sequence (DNA): TGTGCCAGCTCACCAATACAAGAAAAAGGGGAGCTGTTTTTT.

The gene calls are TRBV28 and TRBJ1-1; the match to TRBD1 covers 8 bases. V shed 3 bases and J 0 bases; nucleotides not matched to a gene: 3. In germline, CDR1 is MDHEN, CDR2 SYDVKM. CDR3 length equals 15 residues. The CDR3 here is CASSFGTGLNTEAFF. DNA of the CDR3: TGTGCCAGCAGTTTCGGGACAGGCCTGAACACTGAAGCTTTCTTT.

The chain links TRBV16 to TRBJ1-1; D is possibly TRBD1 (5 bases). CDR1 is KGHSY and CDR2 is FQNENV in the germline V gene. Between the trimmed V and J ends, which lost 1 base and 4 bases, there was a span of 10 bases. The CDR3 is 14 amino acids. Here the CDR3 reads CASSQWGLGTEAFF. DNA of the CDR3: TGTGCCAGCAGCCAATGGGGGTTGGGCACTGAAGCTTTCTTT.

A single count supports this clone. The CDR3 spells CASSTPLVQSNQPQHF. The DNA for the CDR3 is TGTGCCAGTAGTACCCCTTTGGTCCAAAGCAATCAGCCCCAGCATTTT. The genes are TRBV19 and TRBJ1-5; D is ambiguous. Germline V CDR1 and CDR2: LNHDA, SQIVND (reference sequence). CDR3 length equals 16 residues. Trimming shortened V by 4 bases and J by 1 base, and 14 bases separated the two germline ends.

The gene calls are TRBV27 and TRBJ2-2; no definite D call. There are 13 residues in the CDR3. V shed 5 bases and J shed 6 bases, with 10 bases lying between them. Germline V gene sequence: CDR1 MNHEY, CDR2 SMNVEV (reference sequence). The chain's CDR3 is CASSPRRPGELFF. In DNA form, the CDR3 reads TGTGCCAGCAGTCCCCGGCGCCCCGGGGAGCTGTTTTTT.

The chain combines TRBV19 with TRBJ2-3; maybe TRBD2 (6 bases). The CDR3 consists of 15 residues. Deletions cut 3 bases from V and 2 bases from J, with 12 bases between. Germline V gene lookup returns CDR1 LNHDA and CDR2 SQIVND (reference sequence). This CDR3 is CASSIGAGTTDTQYF. The CDR3 DNA is TGTGCCAGTAGTATCGGGGCGGGAACCACAGATACGCAGTATTTT.

CDR3 sequence reads: CASSPKGDRGRAFF. DNA of the CDR3: TGTGCCAGCAGCCCCAAAGGGGACAGGGGTCGAGCTTTCTTT. The chain has TRBV3-1 (or the pseudogene TRBV3-2) and TRBJ1-1; TRBD1 aligns across 10 bases. Germline V gene data show CDR1 as LGHDT and CDR2 as YNNKEL (reference sequence). The CDR3 runs 14 residues. V lost 4 bases, J lost 10 bases, and 9 bases stayed unmatched.